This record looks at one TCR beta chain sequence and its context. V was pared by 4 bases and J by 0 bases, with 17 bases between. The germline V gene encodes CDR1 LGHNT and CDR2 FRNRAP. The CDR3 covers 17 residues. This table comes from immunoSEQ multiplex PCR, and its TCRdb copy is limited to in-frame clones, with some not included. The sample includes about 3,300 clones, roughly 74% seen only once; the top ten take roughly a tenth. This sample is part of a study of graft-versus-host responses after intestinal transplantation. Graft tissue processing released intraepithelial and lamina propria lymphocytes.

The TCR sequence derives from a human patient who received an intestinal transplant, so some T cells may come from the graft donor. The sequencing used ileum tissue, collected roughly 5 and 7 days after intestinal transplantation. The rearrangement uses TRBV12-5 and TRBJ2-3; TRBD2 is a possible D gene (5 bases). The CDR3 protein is CASGSPSSGSSTDTQYF. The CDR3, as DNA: TGTGCTAGTGGTTCGCCCTCTTCGGGGAGTAGCACAGATACGCAGTATTTT. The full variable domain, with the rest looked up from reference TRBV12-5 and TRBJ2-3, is DARVTQTPRHKVTEMGQEVTMRCQPILGHNTVFWYRQTMMQGLELLAYFRNRAPLDDSGMPKDRFSAEMPDATLATLKIQPSEPRDSAVYFCASGSPSSGSSTDTQYFGPGTRLTVL.